A selection of T cell receptor beta chains follows, all from one sample in a study of shared clonotypes between healthy human individuals. Measured with immunoSEQ multiplex PCR; TCRdb has only the in-frame clones, and not every one. The sample lists over 850,000 clones, around 82% occurring once. Source material: memory CD4+ T cells from PBMCs. The receptor source for this set is a man between 18 and 29 years old in good health. Some clones in this sample may be carry-over from other donors' samples. Both conserved end residues are part of each CDR3. D genes are given only for firm matches. Some rows have no size entry. The others give once, few or many, or a class for an expanded clone.

V	D	size	J	CDR3	DNA
TRBV28	TRBD1	once	TRBJ1-5	CASTHNWLGQAGQPQHF	TGTGCCAGCACCCACAACTGGCTGGGACAGGCGGGTCAGCCCCAGCATTTT
TRBV7-2	.	once	TRBJ1-4	CASSLKVATNEKLFF	TGTGCCAGCAGCTTAAAGGTGGCAACTAATGAAAAACTGTTTTTT
TRBV28	.	few	TRBJ1-5	CASSLAGGNQPQHF	TGTGCCAGCAGTTTGGCGGGGGGGAATCAGCCCCAGCATTTT
TRBV5-1	.	.	TRBJ1-1	CASSPDGYTEAFF	TGCGCCAGCAGCCCGGACGGGTACACTGAAGCTTTCTTT
TRBV5-4	.	.	TRBJ2-2	CASSLDNTGELFF	TGTGCCAGCAGCTTAGATAACACCGGGGAGCTGTTTTTT
TRBV2	TRBD1	.	TRBJ1-5	CASTSTGFDQPQHF	TGTGCCAGCACCTCGACAGGGTTTGATCAGCCCCAGCATTTT
TRBV19	.	.	TRBJ1-4	CASSIGGGAEKLFF	TGTGCCAGTAGTATTGGAGGGGGTGCGGAAAAACTGTTTTTT
TRBV6-6	TRBD2	.	TRBJ2-1	CASSRGGSYNEQFF	TGTGCCAGCAGCCGGGGGGGCTCCTACAATGAGCAGTTCTTC
TRBV9	.	.	TRBJ2-6	CASSRTAGANVLTF	TGTGCCAGCAGCCGGACTGCTGGGGCCAACGTCCTGACTTTC
TRBV6-1	TRBD1	.	TRBJ2-3	CASSEVHGQGATDTQYF	TGTGCCAGCAGTGAGGTACATGGACAGGGAGCTACAGATACGCAGTATTTT
TRBV29-1	.	.	TRBJ2-5	CSVNEGTKTQYF	TGCAGCGTGAACGAGGGGACAAAGACCCAGTACTTC
TRBV15	.	.	TRBJ2-1	CATSRGGGGSNEQFF	TGTGCCACCAGCAGAGGAGGCGGCGGATCCAATGAGCAGTTCTTC
TRBV6-5	TRBD2	many	TRBJ2-1	CASTDGSSGRNEQFF	TGTGCCAGCACCGATGGTTCTAGCGGGCGCAATGAGCAGTTCTTC
TRBV6-5	.	.	TRBJ2-1	CASSGTHGVGEQFF	TGTGCCAGCAGCGGGACCCACGGGGTGGGTGAGCAGTTCTTC
TRBV27	.	few	TRBJ1-2	CASSSAGRHYGYTF	TGTGCCAGCAGTTCGGCAGGGAGGCACTATGGCTACACCTTC
TRBV5-1	.	.	TRBJ2-6	CASSLNLNSGANVLTF	TGCGCCAGCAGCTTGAACCTAAACTCTGGGGCCAACGTCCTGACTTTC
TRBV7-3	.	once	TRBJ1-2	CASSLAWGPGSSTYGYTF	TGTGCCAGCAGCTTAGCGTGGGGACCTGGCAGTAGTACCTATGGCTACACCTTC
TRBV7-3	.	.	TRBJ2-1	CASSRSSGGNAYNEQFF	TGTGCCAGCAGCCGCTCCTCAGGGGGGAACGCCTACAATGAGCAGTTCTTC
TRBV7-8	.	many	TRBJ2-2	CASSSLGGGPGELFF	TGTGCCAGCAGCTCACTAGGCGGTGGACCCGGGGAGCTGTTTTTT
TRBV7-6	.	.	TRBJ1-4	CASSLRGGATNEKLFF	TGTGCCAGCAGCCTCAGAGGGGGAGCAACTAATGAAAAACTGTTTTTT
TRBV5-1	TRBD1	once	TRBJ1-1	CASSPLTGGTEAFF	TGCGCCAGCAGCCCCCTCACAGGGGGCACTGAAGCTTTCTTT
TRBV5-1	TRBD1	.	TRBJ2-1	CASRSGTGVGNEQFF	TGCGCCAGCAGATCCGGGACAGGGGTCGGCAATGAGCAGTTCTTC
TRBV5-4	.	.	TRBJ2-3	CASSWTTDTQYF	TGTGCCAGCAGCTGGACAACAGATACGCAGTATTTT
TRBV7-2	.	once	TRBJ2-3	CASSLEGLGLDTQYF	TGTGCCAGCAGCTTAGAAGGATTGGGGCTGGATACGCAGTATTTT
TRBV28	TRBD2	.	TRBJ2-7	CASSLAGTTSYEQYF	TGTGCCAGCAGTTTAGCCGGGACTACCTCCTACGAGCAGTACTTC
TRBV28	TRBD1	once	TRBJ1-3	CASRGDRVPGNTIYF	TGTGCCAGCAGAGGTGACAGGGTACCTGGAAACACCATATATTTT
TRBV27	.	.	TRBJ2-2	CASSFGGRRTGELFF	TGTGCCAGCAGTTTTGGGGGGCGCAGAACCGGGGAGCTGTTTTTT
TRBV4-2	.	.	TRBJ2-7	CASSQVEDGWEQYF	TGTGCCAGCAGCCAAGTAGAGGACGGGTGGGAGCAGTACTTC
TRBV28	.	.	TRBJ1-3	CASSFTGKLGNTIYF	TGTGCCAGCAGTTTTACAGGGAAACTCGGAAACACCATATATTTT
TRBV30	.	.	TRBJ1-2	CAWSVRGGYTF	TGTGCCTGGAGTGTACGAGGTGGCTACACCTTC
TRBV19	TRBD2	.	TRBJ2-2	CASSFPRLAGKVAGELFF	TGTGCCAGTAGTTTCCCCCGACTAGCGGGAAAAGTCGCCGGGGAGCTATTTTTT
TRBV5-1	.	.	TRBJ2-1	CASSPDLSYNEQFF	TGCGCCAGCAGCCCGGACTTATCCTACAATGAGCAGTTCTTC
TRBV29-1	TRBD2	.	TRBJ2-1	CSAGSSGSSVLGQFF	TGCAGCGCTGGGTCTAGCGGGAGTTCTGTATTGGGGCAGTTCTTC
TRBV7-9	.	.	TRBJ2-5	CASSQEGETQYF	TGTGCCAGCAGCCAGGAGGGAGAGACCCAGTACTTC
TRBV5-5	TRBD2	.	TRBJ2-1	CASSASGSYNEQFF	TGTGCCAGCTCCGCTAGCGGCTCCTACAATGAGCAGTTCTTC
TRBV6-6	.	.	TRBJ2-5	CASRYTGKETQYF	TGTGCCAGCAGGTACACCGGGAAAGAGACCCAGTACTTC
TRBV29-1	TRBD1	.	TRBJ1-2	CSVEKEGAVSYTF	TGCAGCGTTGAAAAGGAGGGGGCGGTTAGCTACACCTTC
TRBV7-3	.	.	TRBJ2-5	CASSAQGGETQYF	TGTGCCAGCAGCGCACAAGGGGGGGAGACCCAGTACTTC
TRBV27	.	few	TRBJ1-1	CASSRSPQGTSSPEAFF	TGTGCCAGCAGCCGATCACCACAGGGTACATCCAGTCCTGAAGCTTTCTTT
TRBV7-9	.	.	TRBJ2-1	CASSSKALTYNEQFF	TGTGCCAGCAGTTCTAAAGCGTTGACCTACAATGAGCAGTTCTTC
TRBV9	TRBD1	.	TRBJ1-2	CASSIRTGANYGYTF	TGTGCCAGCAGCATTAGGACAGGGGCGAACTATGGCTACACCTTC
TRBV6-1	.	.	TRBJ2-5	CASSRTVQETQYF	TGTGCCAGCTCCCGGACAGTCCAAGAGACCCAGTACTTC
TRBV5-1	.	.	TRBJ1-4	CASSFGPATSNEKLFF	TGCGCCAGCAGCTTTGGTCCCGCTACTTCTAATGAAAAACTGTTTTTT
TRBV2	TRBD2	.	TRBJ2-3	CASSDIPSGTHTQYF	TGTGCCAGCAGTGATATCCCTAGCGGAACCCATACGCAGTATTTT
TRBV11-2	TRBD2	.	TRBJ2-1	CASSLAGGTNEQFF	TGTGCCAGCAGCTTAGCGGGAGGGACTAATGAGCAGTTCTTC